The 10 T cell receptor beta chains presented below share a single source sample, sequenced in a study of T-cell memory formation after mild COVID-19. Via MiXCR, TCRdb re-called the 5' RACE reads, giving one row per CDR3 protein. The sample lists about 610,000 distinct CDR3 sequences; roughly 17% were seen once. The specimen sequenced was PBMCs or a T cell subset sorted from them (not recorded which). These receptors came from an adult woman who had mild COVID-19 (a few samples of this study predate the infection). Cell type and time point are not known.

The CDR3 DNA follows: TGTGCCAGCAGCCCGACCCCCGACAGGGCCGGATCTGATTCACCCCTCCACTTT. Encoded protein: CASSPTPDRAGSDSPLHF. V gene TRBV7-9 combines with J gene TRBJ1-6; 7 nucleotides match TRBD1. This CDR3 comprises 18 residues. Germline V gene sequence: CDR1 SEHNR, CDR2 FQNEAQ (reference sequence). With 5 bases clipped from V and 8 bases from J, the junction kept 18 bases outside the gene matches.

This clonotype was counted only a few times. The rearrangement uses TRBV5-1 and TRBJ2-1, with TRBD2 matching 8 bases. The V gene end was trimmed by 5 bases and the J gene end by 6 bases; junction bases not matched to a gene: 7. The germline CDR1 and CDR2 sequences are SGHRS and YFSETQ. The CDR3 covers 14 residues. CDR3 nucleotide sequence: TGCGCCAGCAGTAAACAGACTAGCGCCAATGAGCAGTTCTTC. It codes for CASSKQTSANEQFF.

This clonotype was counted only a few times. This chain joins TRBV15 and TRBJ2-7; D is possibly TRBD2 (6 bases). The CDR3 runs to 17 residues. Germline V lookup: CDR1 LNHNV, CDR2 YYDKDF (reference sequence). V lost 2 bases to trimming and J lost 4 bases, with 21 bases between them. CDR3 coding DNA: TGTGCCACCAGCAGACGGGGAGGAGGGCCACCACCTTACGAGCAGTACTTC. Protein: CATSRRGGGPPPYEQYF.

This clonotype appeared a single time. The chain couples TRBV6-8 to TRBJ2-3; no clear D. The length of the CDR3 is 12 residues. Trimming took 8 bases from V and 2 from J, leaving 8 bases between them. Germline V gene data show CDR1 as MNHGY and CDR2 as SAAAGT. The CDR3 DNA reads TGTGCCAGCCAAACCCCCACAGATACGCAGTATTTT. It encodes CASQTPTDTQYF.

This clonotype came up a few times. This sequence joins TRBV4-2 and TRBJ2-7; 7 nucleotides agree with TRBD2. Germline CDR1 and CDR2: LGHNA and YNFKEQ. J was trimmed by 0 bases and V by 8 bases; bases with no gene match: 16. The CDR3 length is 17 residues. CDR3 in amino acids: CASSTRDQRGSSYEQYF. DNA for the CDR3: TGTGCCAGCTCAACCCGGGACCAGCGCGGGAGCTCCTACGAGCAGTACTTC.

The J gene is TRBJ1-2, the V gene TRBV6-5; no clear D gene. The CDR3 has 17 amino acids. Germline assignment: CDR1 MNHEY and CDR2 SVGAGI. V lost 2 bases and J 3 bases, leaving 19 bases between the germline ends. The DNA of the CDR3 is TGTGCCAGCAGTTACGCCTGGGTCGGGTCAGGCGACTATGGCTACACCTTC. The encoded protein is CASSYAWVGSGDYGYTF.

The sample holds a few counts of this clonotype. The rearrangement uses TRBV7-9 and TRBJ2-2; 12 bases align to TRBD2. V lost 5 bases and J lost 4; bases outside the gene matches: 8. Germline V lookup: CDR1 SEHNR, CDR2 FQNEAQ (reference sequence). The CDR3 totals 17 residues. In DNA, the CDR3 is TGTGCCAGCAGCAGACTAGCGGGAGTGTCGGGCACCGGGGAGCTGTTTTTT. Residues: CASSRLAGVSGTGELFF. Full variable domain (rest looked up from reference TRBV7-9 and TRBJ2-2): DTGVSQNPRHKITKRGQNVTFRCDPISEHNRLYWYRQTLGQGPEFLTYFQNEAQLEKSRLLSDRFSAERPKGSFSTLEIQRTEQGDSAMYLCASSRLAGVSGTGELFFGEGSRLTVL.

The chain joins TRBV29-1 to TRBJ2-7; TRBD1 matches at 10 bases. V trimming: 5 bases; J trimming: 6 bases; junction bases outside the gene matches: 4. Looked up from germline, CDR1 is SQVTM and CDR2 is ANQGSEA. This CDR3 has 12 residues. The CDR3 sequence: CSVRDRGGEQYF. The DNA for the CDR3 is TGCAGCGTTCGGGACAGGGGAGGCGAGCAGTACTTC.

This clonotype was picked up a small number of times. The gene calls are TRBV4-1 and TRBJ1-5; maybe TRBD1 (6 bases). V was pared by 0 bases and J by 7 bases, with 13 bases between. The CDR3 contains 15 residues. CDR1 and CDR2 (germline): MGHRA, YSYEKL. DNA for the CDR3: TGCGCCAGCAGCCAAGATCGCCAGGGGAGGCAGCCCCAGCATTTT. Amino acid sequence: CASSQDRQGRQPQHF.

This clonotype appeared a few times. This chain uses TRBV18 with TRBJ1-4; no clear D gene. The V gene's germline CDR1 is KGHSH and CDR2 LQKENI. CDR3 size: 13 residues. Trimming removed 5 bases from V and 6 bases from J, with 10 bases in between. The CDR3 sequence is CASSEVVDEKLFF. The CDR3, as DNA: TGTGCCAGCTCAGAGGTCGTGGATGAAAAACTGTTTTTT. The variable domain in full, with the rest retrieved from reference TRBV18 and TRBJ1-4, is NAGVMQNPRHLVRRRGQEARLRCSPMKGHSHVYWYRQLPEEGLKFMVYLQKENIIDESGMPKERFSAEFPKEGPSILRIQQVVRGDSAAYFCASSEVVDEKLFFGSGTQLSVL.